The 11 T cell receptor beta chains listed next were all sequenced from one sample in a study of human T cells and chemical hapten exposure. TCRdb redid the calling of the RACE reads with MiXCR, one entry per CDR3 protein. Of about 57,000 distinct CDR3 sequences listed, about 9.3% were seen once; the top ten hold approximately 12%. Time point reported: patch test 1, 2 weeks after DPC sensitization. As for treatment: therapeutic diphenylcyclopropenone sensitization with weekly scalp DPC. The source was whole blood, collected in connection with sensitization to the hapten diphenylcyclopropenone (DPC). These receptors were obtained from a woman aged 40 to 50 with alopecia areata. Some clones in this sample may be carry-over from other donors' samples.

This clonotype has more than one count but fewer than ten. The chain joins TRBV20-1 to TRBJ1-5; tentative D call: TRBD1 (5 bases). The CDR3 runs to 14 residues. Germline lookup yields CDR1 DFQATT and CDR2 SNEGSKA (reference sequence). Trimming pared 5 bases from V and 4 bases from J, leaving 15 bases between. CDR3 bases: TGCAGTGCTCCCCAGGGCGGCGTTAATCAGCCCCAGCATTTT. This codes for CSAPQGGVNQPQHF.

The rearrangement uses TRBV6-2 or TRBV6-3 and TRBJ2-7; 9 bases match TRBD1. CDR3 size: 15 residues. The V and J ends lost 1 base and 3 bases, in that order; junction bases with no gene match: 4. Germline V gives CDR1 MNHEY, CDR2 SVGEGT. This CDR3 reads CASSYWDRDIYEQYF. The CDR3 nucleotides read TGTGCCAGCAGTTACTGGGACAGGGACATCTACGAGCAGTACTTC.

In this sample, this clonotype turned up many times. The CDR3 is CASTPLSSNYGYTF. The CDR3 region has the DNA TGTGCCAGCACCCCCCTATCCTCTAACTATGGCTACACCTTC. The chain recombines TRBV11-2 with TRBJ1-2; D is uncertain. Trimming took 7 bases from V and 0 from J, leaving 12 bases between them. The germline V gene has CDR1 SGHAT and CDR2 FQNNGV. CDR3 size: 14 residues.

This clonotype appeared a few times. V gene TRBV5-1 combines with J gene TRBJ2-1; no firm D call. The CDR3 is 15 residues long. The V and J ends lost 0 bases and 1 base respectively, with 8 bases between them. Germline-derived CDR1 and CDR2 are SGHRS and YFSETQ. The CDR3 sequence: CASSLAQASYNEQFF. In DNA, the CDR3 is TGCGCCAGCAGCTTGGCCCAGGCGTCCTACAATGAGCAGTTCTTC.

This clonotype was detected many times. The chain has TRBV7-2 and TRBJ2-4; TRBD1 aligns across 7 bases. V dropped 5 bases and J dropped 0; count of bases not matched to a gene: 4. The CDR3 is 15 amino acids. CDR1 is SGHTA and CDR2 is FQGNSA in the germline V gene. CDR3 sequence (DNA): TGTGCCAGCAGCCCAGGGGGTTTAGCCAAAAACATTCAGTACTTC. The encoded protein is CASSPGGLAKNIQYF. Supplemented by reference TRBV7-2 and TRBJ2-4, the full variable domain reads GAGVSQSPSNKVTEKGKDVELRCDPISGHTALYWYRQSLGQGLEFLIYFQGNSAPDKSGLPSDRFSAERTGGSVSTLTIQRTQQEDSAVYLCASSPGGLAKNIQYFGAGTRLSVL.

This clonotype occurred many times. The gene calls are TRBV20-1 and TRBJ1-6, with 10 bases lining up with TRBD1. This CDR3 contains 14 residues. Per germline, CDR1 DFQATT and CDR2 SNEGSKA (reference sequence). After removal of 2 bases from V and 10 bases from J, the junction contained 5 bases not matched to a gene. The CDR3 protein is CSARPGTGVSPLHF. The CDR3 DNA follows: TGCAGTGCTAGACCCGGGACAGGGGTGTCACCCCTCCACTTT.

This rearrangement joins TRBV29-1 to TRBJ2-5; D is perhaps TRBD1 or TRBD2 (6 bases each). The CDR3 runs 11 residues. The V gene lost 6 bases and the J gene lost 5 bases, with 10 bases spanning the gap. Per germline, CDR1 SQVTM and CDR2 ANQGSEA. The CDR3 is CSVGAGETQYF. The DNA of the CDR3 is TGCAGCGTGGGGGCGGGGGAGACCCAGTACTTC.

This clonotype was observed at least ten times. The CDR3 DNA reads as TGTGCCAGCAGTTACTCGACTGGCTACACCTTC. Amino acids: CASSYSTGYTF. The V gene is TRBV6-2 or TRBV6-3, the J gene TRBJ1-2, with D uncertain. This CDR3 contains 11 residues. V shed 0 bases and J shed 7 bases, with 3 bases lying between them. The germline V gene encodes CDR1 MNHEY and CDR2 SVGEGT.

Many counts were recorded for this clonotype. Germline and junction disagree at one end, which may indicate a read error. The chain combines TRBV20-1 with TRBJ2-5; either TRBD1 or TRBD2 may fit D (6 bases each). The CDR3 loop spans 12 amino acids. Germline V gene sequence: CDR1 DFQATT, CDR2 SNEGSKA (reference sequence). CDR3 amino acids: CSASLETGAHHF. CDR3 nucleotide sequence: TGCAGTGCTAGTCTAGAGACGGGGGCCCACCACTTC.

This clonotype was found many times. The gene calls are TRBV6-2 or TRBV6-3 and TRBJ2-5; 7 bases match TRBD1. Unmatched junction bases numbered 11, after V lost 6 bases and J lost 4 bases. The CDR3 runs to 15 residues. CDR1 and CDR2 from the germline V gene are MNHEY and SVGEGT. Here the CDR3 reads CASSLPQGGSETQYF. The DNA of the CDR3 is TGTGCCAGCAGCTTACCCCAAGGGGGCTCAGAGACCCAGTACTTC.

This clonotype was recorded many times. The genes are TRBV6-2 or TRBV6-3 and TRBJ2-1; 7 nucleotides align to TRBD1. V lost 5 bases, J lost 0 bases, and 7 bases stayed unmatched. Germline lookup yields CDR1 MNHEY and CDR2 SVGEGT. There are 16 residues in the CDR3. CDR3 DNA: TGTGCCAGCAGTAGCTTTGGACAGGTCTCCTACAATGAGCAGTTCTTC. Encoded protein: CASSSFGQVSYNEQFF.